This T cell receptor (beta chain) is from a study of preoperative IRX-2 immunotherapy in early breast cancer. Treatment meaning: preoperative locoregional IRX-2 cytokine immunotherapy. Preoperative locoregional IRX-2 cytokine immunotherapy was tested in the phase Ib source study. The germline CDR1 and CDR2 sequences are SGHNT and YENEEA. The CDR3 length is 17 residues. Trimming took 5 bases from V and 8 from J; bases not matched to a gene: 14. TCRdb keeps only in-frame clones here, not all; method: immunoSEQ multiplex PCR. The sample comprises approximately 31,000 clones, 85% to 90% of which are singletons, and around 1.6% rests with the top ten.

Sequencing was performed on tumor tissue, taken after IRX-2 immunotherapy. The V call is TRBV11-3, the J call TRBJ2-1; 11 bases align to TRBD2. This receptor was identified in a human donor with breast cancer. The CDR3 nucleotides read TGTGCCAGCAGCCAAGGTAGCGGGGGGGGACATCGGGATGAGCAGTTCTTC. Its translation is CASSQGSGGGHRDEQFF. Variable domain in full (rest from reference TRBV11-3 and TRBJ2-1): EAGVVQSPRYKIIEKKQPVAFWCNPISGHNTLYWYLQNLGQGPELLIRYENEEAVDDSQLPKDRFSAERLKGVDSTLKIQPAELGDSAVYLCASSQGSGGGHRDEQFFGPGTRLTVL.